This T cell receptor (beta chain) was documented in a study of blood T cell repertoires in COVID-19. Study details: Samples of COVID-19 (acute and convalescent) were obtained from the United States, Italy and Spain. Sources were T cells, B-cell-depleted T cells, or PBMCs; the material itself was cDNA or gDNA.

Profiled with immunoSEQ multiplex PCR; TCRdb holds only in-frame clones, not every one. The sample shows approximately 190,000 clones, more than 85% of them seen only once. CDR1 and CDR2 (germline): LGHDT, YNNKEL (reference sequence). Trimming pared 3 bases from V and 5 bases from J, leaving 19 bases between. This CDR3 has 16 amino acids. The receptor was derived from a man aged 70-80 years with active or convalescent COVID-19. Sequenced material: peripheral blood. The chain combines TRBV3-1 (or the pseudogene TRBV3-2) with TRBJ2-5, with D perhaps TRBD2 (6 bases). This chain's CDR3 is CASSHNQAAGWETQYF. The CDR3 nucleotides are TGTGCCAGCAGCCATAACCAGGCGGCGGGGTGGGAGACCCAGTACTTC.